This T cell receptor (beta chain) was identified in a study of shared clonotypes between healthy human individuals. Study-wide results and limits: Across subsets, estimated richness was generally greater for naive than for memory populations. Generation probability values for non-shared clonotypes were lower than those for clonotypes shared by all four donors.

Assay: immunoSEQ multiplex PCR; the TCRdb copy retains only in-frame clones and omits some. The sample holds 2 million to 2.5 million clones, approximately 95% seen once. CD45RA+ naive and CD45RA-negative memory subsets were separated from CD4+ cells. Comments on this clone: Its specificity is unknown.

The germline gives CDR1 KGHSH, CDR2 LQKENI. Trimming removed 4 bases from V and 1 base from J; junction bases left unmatched: 18. The CDR3 totals 19 residues. This receptor was taken from a man younger than 30 in good health. Some clones in this sample may be carry-over from other donors' samples. Sequenced sample: naive CD4+ T cells from PBMCs. The subset here: CD45RA+ positively selected. The chain carries TRBV18 and TRBJ1-1; TRBD1 matches 7 bases. This CDR3 reads CASSRLIDSPQGGNTEAFF. The CDR3 nucleotides read TGTGCCAGCTCACGACTCATCGACAGCCCTCAGGGGGGGAACACTGAAGCTTTCTTT. The full variable domain, in which reference TRBV18 and TRBJ1-1 provide the parts outside the CDR3, is NAGVMQNPRHLVRRRGQEARLRCSPMKGHSHVYWYRQLPEEGLKFMVYLQKENIIDESGMPKERFSAEFPKEGPSILRIQQVVRGDSAAYFCASSRLIDSPQGGNTEAFFGQGTRLTVV.